This T cell receptor (beta chain) was profiled in a study of OX40 agonist ivuxolimab in advanced cancers. Only one count was recorded for this clone. Assay: immunoSEQ multiplex PCR; the TCRdb copy retains only in-frame clones and omits some. The sample holds 100,000 or so clones; 90% are singletons and the top ten take 0.31%. Germline V lookup: CDR1 LNHDA, CDR2 SQIVND (reference sequence). The V segment lost 1 base and the J segment 7 bases; nucleotides outside the gene matches: 6. This CDR3 is built from 14 residues. This sequence was found in an adult with an advanced solid tumor such as melanoma, head and neck, liver or kidney cancer. The specimen comprised CD4+ or CD8+ T cells sorted from blood, sampled in a trial of the OX40 agonist ivuxolimab. The rearrangement links TRBV19 to TRBJ1-2, with 7 bases lining up with TRBD1. Here the CDR3 reads CASSIAGPGGGYTF. As DNA, the CDR3 is TGTGCCAGTAGTATAGCCGGACCAGGGGGTGGCTACACCTTC.